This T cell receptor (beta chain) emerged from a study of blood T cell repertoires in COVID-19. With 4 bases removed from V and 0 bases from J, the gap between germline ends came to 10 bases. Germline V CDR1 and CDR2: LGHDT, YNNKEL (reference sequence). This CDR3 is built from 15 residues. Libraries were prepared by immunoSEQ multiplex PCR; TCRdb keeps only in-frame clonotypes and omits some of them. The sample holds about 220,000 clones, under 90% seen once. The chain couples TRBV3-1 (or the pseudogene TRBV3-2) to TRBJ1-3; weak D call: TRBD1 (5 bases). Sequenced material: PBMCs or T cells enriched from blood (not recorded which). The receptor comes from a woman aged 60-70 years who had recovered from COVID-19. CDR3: CASSPIDSSGNTIYF. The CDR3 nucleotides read TGTGCCAGCAGCCCCATCGACAGCTCTGGAAACACCATATATTTT.